This TCR beta chain was retrieved from a study of shared clonotypes between healthy human individuals. CD45RO-negative cells were positively selected for CCR7, leaving out terminally differentiated effector memory CD45RA+ cells. The length of the CDR3 is 18 residues. Germline V lookup: CDR1 PRHDT, CDR2 FYEKMQ (reference sequence). With 5 bases clipped from V and 1 base from J, the junction kept 7 bases outside the gene matches. This table comes from immunoSEQ multiplex PCR, and its TCRdb copy is limited to in-frame clones, with some not included. The sample records some 2,100,000 clones, just over 90% being singletons.

The chain uses TRBV13 and TRBJ2-3; 15 bases align to TRBD2. The sequenced sample consisted of naive CD8+ T cells from PBMCs. This TCR was recovered from a man between 18 and 35 years old in good health. Some clones in this sample may be carry-over from other donors' samples. As DNA, the CDR3 is TGTGCCAGCAGCGGGACTAGCGGGAGGAAAGGTGGCACAGATACGCAGTATTTT. This gives the protein CASSGTSGRKGGTDTQYF.